What follows are 6 T cell receptor beta chains derived from one specimen sequenced in a study of vaccination and CD4 T cells after COVID-19. The antigens of these receptors remain unknown. With the Oncomine TCR Beta short-read assay, DNA from cultured CD4+ T cells was sequenced. Via MiXCR, TCRdb re-called the PCR reads, giving one row per CDR3 protein. The sample yields about 14,000 distinct CDR3 sequences, 61% seen once. This sample's treatment: roughly 10-day PBMC culture with coronavirus spike peptide pools or control peptides (ViraFEST assay). Sequencing was performed on CD4+ T cells from blood, cultured in vitro. The receptor source for this set is a human donor who had recovered from COVID-19.

The chain combines TRBV27 with TRBJ2-7; 9 bases agree with TRBD1. The CDR3 extends over 16 amino acids. Germline loops: CDR1 MNHEY, CDR2 SMNVEV (reference sequence). J lost 2 bases, V lost 7 bases, and 12 bases had no gene match. The CDR3 DNA reads TGTGCCAGCAAAGTTAGGGGACAGGGACTACCCTACGAGCAGTACTTC. As protein: CASKVRGQGLPYEQYF.

The chain links TRBV28 to TRBJ2-2; 9 nucleotides line up with TRBD2. The V segment lost 7 bases and the J segment 1 base; nucleotides outside the gene matches: 10. Germline values: CDR1 MDHEN, CDR2 SYDVKM. This CDR3 is 17 amino acids long. The CDR3 is CASTLSGRLLNTGELFF. The DNA for the CDR3 is TGTGCCAGCACCCTTAGCGGGAGACTCCTGAACACCGGGGAGCTGTTTTTT.

This chain connects TRBV19 to TRBJ1-1, with D possibly matching TRBD1 (6 bases). This CDR3 has 15 residues. V lost 5 bases and J 1 base, leaving 14 bases between the germline ends. From germline, CDR1 is LNHDA and CDR2 SQIVND (reference sequence). CDR3: CASSPPGQRNTEAFF. Here the CDR3 DNA reads TGTGCCAGTAGTCCCCCCGGACAGCGGAACACTGAAGCTTTCTTT.

This chain joins TRBV7-2 and TRBJ2-7, with D perhaps TRBD1 or TRBD2 (6 bases each). Per germline, CDR1 SGHTA and CDR2 FQGNSA. This CDR3 region has 15 residues. Trimming cost V 5 bases and J 0 bases, with 14 bases left between them. The CDR3 DNA sequence: TGTGCCAGCAGCGAGGGGGACGGGAGCTCCTACGAGCAGTACTTC. Encoded protein: CASSEGDGSSYEQYF.

This chain links TRBV15 with TRBJ2-3; 8 bases agree with TRBD1. CDR1 is LNHNV, CDR2 YYDKDF, per germline (reference sequence). The CDR3 is 16 residues long. V lost 5 bases to trimming and J lost 0 bases; unmatched junction nucleotides: 7. CDR3 nucleotide sequence: TGTGCCACCAGCCACGGACGGGACAGGAGCACAGATACGCAGTATTTT. The encoded protein is CATSHGRDRSTDTQYF.

This chain joins TRBV24-1 and TRBJ1-5; possible D gene TRBD1, 5 bases. Trimming pared 4 bases from V and 2 bases from J, leaving 11 bases between. The CDR3 extends over 15 amino acids. CDR1 and CDR2 from the germline V gene are KGHDR and SFDVKD. The chain's CDR3 is CATSDVDSGNQPQHF. The CDR3 DNA reads as TGTGCCACCAGTGACGTCGACAGTGGCAATCAGCCCCAGCATTTT.